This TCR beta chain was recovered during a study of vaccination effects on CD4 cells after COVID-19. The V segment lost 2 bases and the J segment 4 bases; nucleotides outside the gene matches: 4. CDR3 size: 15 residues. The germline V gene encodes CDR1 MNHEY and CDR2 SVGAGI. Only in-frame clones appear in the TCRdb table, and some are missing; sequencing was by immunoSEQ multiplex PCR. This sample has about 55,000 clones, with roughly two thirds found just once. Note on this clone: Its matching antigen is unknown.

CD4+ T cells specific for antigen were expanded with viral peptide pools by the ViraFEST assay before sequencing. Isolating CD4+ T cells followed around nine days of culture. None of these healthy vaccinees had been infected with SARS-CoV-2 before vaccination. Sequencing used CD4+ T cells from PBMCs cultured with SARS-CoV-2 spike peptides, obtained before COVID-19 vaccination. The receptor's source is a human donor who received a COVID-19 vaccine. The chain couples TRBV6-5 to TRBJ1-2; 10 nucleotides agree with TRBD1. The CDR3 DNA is TGTGCCAGCAGTTACCGGACAGGGGGGTCCTATGGCTACACCTTC. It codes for CASSYRTGGSYGYTF.